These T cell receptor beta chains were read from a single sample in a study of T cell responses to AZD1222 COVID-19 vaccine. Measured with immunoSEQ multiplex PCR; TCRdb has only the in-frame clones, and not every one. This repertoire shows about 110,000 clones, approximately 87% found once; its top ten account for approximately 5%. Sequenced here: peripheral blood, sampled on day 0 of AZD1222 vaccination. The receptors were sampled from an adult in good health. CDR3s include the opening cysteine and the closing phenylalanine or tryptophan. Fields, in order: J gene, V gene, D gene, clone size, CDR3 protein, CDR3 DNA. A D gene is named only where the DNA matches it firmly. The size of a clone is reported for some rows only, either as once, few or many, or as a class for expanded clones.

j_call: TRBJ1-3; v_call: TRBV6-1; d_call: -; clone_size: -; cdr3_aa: CASSGWRDSSSGNTIYF; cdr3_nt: TGTGCCAGCAGTGGGTGGCGGGATTCGAGCTCTGGAAACACCATATATTTT
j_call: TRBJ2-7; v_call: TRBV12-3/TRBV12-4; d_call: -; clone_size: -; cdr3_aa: CASSTQREQYF; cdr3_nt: TGTGCCAGCAGTACCCAGCGGGAGCAGTACTTC
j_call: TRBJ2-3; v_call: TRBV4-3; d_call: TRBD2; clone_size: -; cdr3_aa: CASSQQTSPSADTQYF; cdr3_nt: TGCGCCAGCAGCCAACAGACTAGCCCGTCGGCAGATACGCAGTATTTT
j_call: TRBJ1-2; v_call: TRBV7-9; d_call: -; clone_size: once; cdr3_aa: CASSLADSWDGYTF; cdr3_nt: TGTGCCAGCAGCTTAGCCGACAGCTGGGACGGCTACACCTTC
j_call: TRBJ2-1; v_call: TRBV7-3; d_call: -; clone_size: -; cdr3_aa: CASSLMRGSPLHEQFF; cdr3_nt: TGTGCCAGCAGCTTAATGAGGGGTAGTCCCCTACATGAGCAGTTCTTC
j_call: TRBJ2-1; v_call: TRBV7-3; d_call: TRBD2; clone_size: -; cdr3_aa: CASSLSGSYNEQFF; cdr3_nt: TGTGCCAGCAGCCTGAGCGGGAGCTACAATGAGCAGTTCTTC
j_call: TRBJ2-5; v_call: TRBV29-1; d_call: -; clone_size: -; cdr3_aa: CSVKRGETQYF; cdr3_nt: TGCAGCGTGAAGAGGGGGGAGACCCAGTACTTC
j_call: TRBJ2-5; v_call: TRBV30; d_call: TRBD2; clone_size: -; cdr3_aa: CAWRFGLAGGGTQYF; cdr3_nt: TGTGCCTGGAGGTTCGGACTAGCGGGTGGGGGGACCCAGTACTTC
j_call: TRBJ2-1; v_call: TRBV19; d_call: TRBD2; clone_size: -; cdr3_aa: CASSGRAGENEQFF; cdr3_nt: TGTGCCAGTAGCGGGAGGGCCGGGGAAAATGAGCAGTTCTTC
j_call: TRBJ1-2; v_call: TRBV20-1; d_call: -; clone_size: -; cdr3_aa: CSATGWDGYTF; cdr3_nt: TGCAGTGCTACAGGGTGGGATGGCTACACCTTC
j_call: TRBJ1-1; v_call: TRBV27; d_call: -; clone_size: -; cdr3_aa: CASSLKGNTEAFF; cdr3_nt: TGTGCCAGCAGTTTAAAGGGGAACACTGAAGCTTTCTTT
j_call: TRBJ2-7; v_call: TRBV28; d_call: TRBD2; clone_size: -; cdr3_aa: CASIIPGGYEQYF; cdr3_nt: TGTGCCAGCATAATACCGGGAGGCTACGAGCAGTACTTC
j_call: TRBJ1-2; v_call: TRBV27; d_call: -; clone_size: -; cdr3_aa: CASSLAGQGNGYTF; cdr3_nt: TGTGCCAGCAGTTTAGCGGGGCAGGGCAATGGCTACACCTTC
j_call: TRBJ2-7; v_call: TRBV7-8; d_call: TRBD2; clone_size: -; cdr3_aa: CASSLEGVLAGPAYEQYF; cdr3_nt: TGTGCCAGCAGCTTAGAAGGTGTGCTAGCGGGACCGGCCTACGAGCAGTACTTC
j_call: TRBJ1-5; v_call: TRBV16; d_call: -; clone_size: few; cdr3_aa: CASSLLSLRQGKNQPQHF; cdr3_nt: TGTGCCAGCAGCCTCCTCTCTTTGAGGCAGGGGAAAAATCAGCCCCAGCATTTT
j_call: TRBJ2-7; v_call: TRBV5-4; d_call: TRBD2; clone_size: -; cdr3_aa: CASSPGTSGRATAGSVRYF; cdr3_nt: TGTGCCAGCAGCCCCGGGACTAGCGGGAGGGCCACGGCTGGATCAGTCCGGTACTTC
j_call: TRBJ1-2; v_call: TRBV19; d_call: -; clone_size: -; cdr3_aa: CASSQSGGGGYTF; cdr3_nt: TGTGCCAGTAGTCAATCCGGCGGGGGTGGCTACACCTTC
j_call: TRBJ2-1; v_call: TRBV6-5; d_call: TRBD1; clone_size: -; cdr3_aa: CASSYHGRGNEQFF; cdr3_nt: TGTGCCAGCAGTTACCACGGCAGGGGGAATGAGCAGTTCTTC
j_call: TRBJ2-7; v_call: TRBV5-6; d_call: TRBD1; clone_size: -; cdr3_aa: CASTGTGGHEQYF; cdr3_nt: TGTGCCAGCACCGGGACAGGGGGGCACGAGCAGTACTTC
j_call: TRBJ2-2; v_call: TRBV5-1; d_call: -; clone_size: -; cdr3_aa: CASSPTVTGELFF; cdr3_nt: TGCGCCAGCAGCCCGACAGTAACCGGGGAGCTGTTTTTT
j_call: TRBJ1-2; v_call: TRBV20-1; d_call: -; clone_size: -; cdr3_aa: CSAILNGYTF; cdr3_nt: TGCAGTGCTATTCTGAATGGCTACACCTTC
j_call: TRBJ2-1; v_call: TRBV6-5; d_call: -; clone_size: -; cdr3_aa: CASERVSYNEQFF; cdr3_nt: TGTGCCAGCGAACGAGTATCCTACAATGAGCAGTTCTTC
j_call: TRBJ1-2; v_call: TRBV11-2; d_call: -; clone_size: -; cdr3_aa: CASSPPAGRGPQGYTF; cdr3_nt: TGTGCCAGCAGCCCCCCTGCAGGCCGGGGACCCCAGGGCTACACCTTC
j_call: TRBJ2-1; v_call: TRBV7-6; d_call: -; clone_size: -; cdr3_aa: CASSVGSARNEQFF; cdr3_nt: TGTGCCAGCAGCGTGGGATCAGCCAGAAATGAGCAGTTCTTC
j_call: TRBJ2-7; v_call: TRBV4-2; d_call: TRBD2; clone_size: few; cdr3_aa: CASSQEGRGRALYEQYF; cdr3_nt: TGTGCCAGCAGCCAAGAAGGGCGCGGGAGGGCCTTATACGAGCAGTACTTC
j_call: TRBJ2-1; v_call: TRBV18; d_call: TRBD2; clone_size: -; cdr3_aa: CASSPLPTGGGEQFF; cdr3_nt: TGTGCCAGCTCACCACTGCCGACGGGCGGGGGGGAGCAGTTCTTC
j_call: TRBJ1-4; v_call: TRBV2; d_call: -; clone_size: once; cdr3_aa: CASSDILSFGTNEKLFF; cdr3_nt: TGTGCCAGCAGTGATATTTTGAGTTTTGGGACTAATGAAAAACTGTTTTTT
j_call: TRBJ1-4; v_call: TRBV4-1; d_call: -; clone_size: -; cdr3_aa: CASSQNEKLFF; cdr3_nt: TGCGCCAGCAGTCAAAATGAAAAACTGTTTTTT
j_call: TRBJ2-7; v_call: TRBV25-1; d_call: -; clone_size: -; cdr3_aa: CASSRGYSSYEQYF; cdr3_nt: TGTGCCAGCAGCAGGGGCTATAGCTCCTACGAGCAGTACTTC
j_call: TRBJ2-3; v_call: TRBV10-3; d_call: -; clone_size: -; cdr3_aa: CAISELQATDTQYF; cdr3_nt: TGTGCCATCAGTGAGTTGCAGGCCACAGATACGCAGTATTTT
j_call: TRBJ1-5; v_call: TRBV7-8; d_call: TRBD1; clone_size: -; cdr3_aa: CASSWGQPNQPQHF; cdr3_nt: TGTGCCAGCAGCTGGGGACAGCCTAATCAGCCCCAGCATTTT
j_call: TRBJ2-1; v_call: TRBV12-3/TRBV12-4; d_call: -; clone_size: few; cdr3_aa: CASSITPGNEQFF; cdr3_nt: TGTGCCAGCAGCATTACCCCCGGGAATGAGCAGTTCTTC
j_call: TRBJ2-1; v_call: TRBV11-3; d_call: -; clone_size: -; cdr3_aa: CASSLSQGGSAAYNEQFF; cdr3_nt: TGTGCCAGCAGCTTATCCCAAGGTGGTAGCGCCGCCTACAATGAGCAGTTCTTC
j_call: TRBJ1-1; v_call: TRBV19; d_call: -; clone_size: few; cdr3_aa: CASSMQLNTEAFF; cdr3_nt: TGTGCCAGTAGTATGCAGTTGAACACTGAAGCTTTCTTT
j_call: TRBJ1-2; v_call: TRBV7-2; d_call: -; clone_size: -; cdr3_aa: CASSLDTNYGYTF; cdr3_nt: TGTGCCAGCAGCTTAGACACGAACTATGGCTACACCTTC
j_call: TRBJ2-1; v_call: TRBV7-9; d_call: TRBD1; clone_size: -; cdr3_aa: CASSLTGQTGEQFF; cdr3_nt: TGTGCCAGCAGCTTAACGGGACAGACGGGCGAGCAGTTCTTC
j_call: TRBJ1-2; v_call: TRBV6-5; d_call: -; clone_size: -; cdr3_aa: CASSTRTRPNYGYTF; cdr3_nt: TGTGCCAGCAGTACGAGAACGAGACCTAACTATGGCTACACCTTC
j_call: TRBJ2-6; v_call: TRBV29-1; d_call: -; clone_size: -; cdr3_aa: CSVQGSGVLTF; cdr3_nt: TGCAGCGTTCAGGGTTCAGGTGTCCTGACTTTC
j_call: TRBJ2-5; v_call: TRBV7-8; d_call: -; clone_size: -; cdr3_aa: CASSLAYQGAQYF; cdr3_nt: TGTGCCAGCAGCTTAGCGTACCAAGGGGCCCAGTACTTC
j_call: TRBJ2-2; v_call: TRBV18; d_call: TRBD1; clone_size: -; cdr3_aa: CASSLQGAQGTGELFF; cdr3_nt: TGTGCCAGCTCACTACAGGGGGCACAGGGCACCGGGGAGCTGTTTTTT
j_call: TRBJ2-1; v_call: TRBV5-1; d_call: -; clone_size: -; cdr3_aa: CASSLGVARGGYNEQFF; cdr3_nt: TGCGCCAGCAGCTTGGGGGTAGCGAGAGGAGGCTACAATGAGCAGTTCTTC
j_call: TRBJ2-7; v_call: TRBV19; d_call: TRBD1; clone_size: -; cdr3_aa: CASSMGQSSYEQYF; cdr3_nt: TGTGCCAGTAGTATGGGACAGAGCTCCTACGAGCAGTACTTC
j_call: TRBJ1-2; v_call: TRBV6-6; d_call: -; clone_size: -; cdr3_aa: CASGRTGLNYGYTF; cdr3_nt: TGTGCCAGCGGAAGAACAGGGCTAAACTATGGCTACACCTTC
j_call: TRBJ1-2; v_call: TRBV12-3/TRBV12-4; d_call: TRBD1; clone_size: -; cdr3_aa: CASSGEYRGGYTF; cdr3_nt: TGTGCCAGCAGTGGGGAATACAGGGGCGGCTACACCTTC
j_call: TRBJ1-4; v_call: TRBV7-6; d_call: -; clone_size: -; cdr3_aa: CASSLASTGQIPNEKLFF; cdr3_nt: TGTGCCAGCAGCTTAGCGTCAACGGGGCAGATACCTAATGAAAAACTGTTTTTT
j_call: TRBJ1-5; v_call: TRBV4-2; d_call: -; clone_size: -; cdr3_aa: CASSQDGDSSNQPQHF; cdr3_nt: TGTGCCAGCAGCCAAGATGGGGACTCTAGCAATCAGCCCCAGCATTTT